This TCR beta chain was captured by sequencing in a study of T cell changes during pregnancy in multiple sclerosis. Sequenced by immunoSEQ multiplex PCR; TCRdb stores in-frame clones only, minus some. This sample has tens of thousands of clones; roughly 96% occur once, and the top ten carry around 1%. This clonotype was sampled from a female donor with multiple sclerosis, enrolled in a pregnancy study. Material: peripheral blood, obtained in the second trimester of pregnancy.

CDR3 residues: CASSTTGLAGNTGELFF. CDR3 bases: TGTGCCAGCAGCACCACGGGGCTAGCGGGGAACACCGGGGAGCTGTTTTTT. The chain joins TRBV28 to TRBJ2-2; TRBD2 agrees at 8 bases. CDR1 is MDHEN and CDR2 is SYDVKM in the germline V gene. The CDR3 totals 17 residues. Unmatched junction bases numbered 10, after V lost 6 bases and J lost 1 base.